This entry concerns a single TCR beta chain. The antigen this receptor binds is unknown. No much larger clone is present one base from it, and per-base qualities are unavailable. This specimen belongs to a study (dated by TCRdb to 2015 to 2017). Turning to the overall study: Whether tumor-infiltrating Tregs in breast cancer are recruited from blood Tregs or converted in situ from other CD4+ T cell subsets was tested.

Full-length TCR variable regions were amplified by 5' RACE PCR with constant-region reverse primers, followed by semi-nested PCR with Nested Universal Primer A. The ReliaPrep RNA Cell Miniprep System was used to extract total RNA, which was then reverse transcribed into 5'RACE-ready cDNA with the SMARTer RACE 5'/3' Kit. Multiplex adaptors were used to barcode full-length TCR alpha and beta libraries, and the barcoded libraries were sequenced on an Illumina MiSeq. In the source study's methods: Sequencing data were pooled across the five patients for each of nine subset-tissue groups and compared by unsupervised clustering of TCR gene usage. The Morisita-Horn index, with shared sequences weighted by their contribution to each repertoire, was used to calculate repertoire similarity. The public reads were reanalyzed by TCRdb: fastp trimming at Q25, MiXCR alignment, in-frame beta chains only. Each entry merges the rows of one CDR3 protein and shows their most common DNA and genes. These V and J calls rely on TCRdb rather than the paper's analysis. Counted in this sample were under 65,000 distinct CDR3 sequences; 20% to 25% of them appeared once. The top ten hold 2.5% to 3.5% of the sample.

The germline V gene (reference sequence) specifies SEHNR as CDR1 and FQNEAQ as CDR2. V gives up 5 bases and J gives up 5 bases, and the segment between their germline ends measures 16 bases. The CDR3 runs 15 amino acids, cysteine and phenylalanine included. Only CDR3 DNA is held: 45 bases, read in frame from base 1. Cells that were CD4+CD25+CD127-/low were the ones isolated as Tregs. Tregs, naive and memory CD4+ T cells from tumor, blood and ipsilateral draining lymph nodes of a few breast cancer patients underwent full-length TCR alpha and beta sequencing. Tumor tissue and lymph nodes from ipsilateral axillary dissection were perfused with PBS, minced and digested with collagenase I and hyaluronidase. A purity exceeding 90% was confirmed by FACS for the sorted cell populations. The study at large found these results: The larger-cohort validation was restricted to a single TCR beta V-J rearrangement rather than whole repertoires. Tumor memory CD4+ T cell TCR gene usage clustered with blood and lymph node memory CD4+ cells and lymph node naive CD4+ cells. The greatest overlap of tumor-infiltrating Treg TCR alpha and beta sequences was observed with tumor naive CD4+ T cells, followed by blood naive CD4+ T cells.

The TCR sequence derives from a female donor with breast cancer. Here the chain combines TRBV7-9 and TRBJ2-1, with an unclear D gene assignment. The sample taken for sequencing was tumor-infiltrating Tregs sorted from the breast tumor. The CDR3 corresponds to CASSPSWARNNEQFF. The base sequence is TGTGCCAGCAGCCCCTCGTGGGCTCGCAACAATGAGCAGTTCTTC.